The present T cell receptor (beta chain) was sequenced within a study of blood T cell repertoires in COVID-19. Germline CDR1 and CDR2: LNHNV and YYDKDF (reference sequence). The V segment lost 1 base and the J segment 5 bases; nucleotides outside the gene matches: 1. The CDR3 sequence is 14 residues long. The method was immunoSEQ multiplex PCR; TCRdb's version includes in-frame clones alone and lacks a portion of them. The sample has almost 400,000 clones; around 92% are singletons. This TCR was recovered from a woman in her twenties or thirties who had recovered from COVID-19. Sample: PBMCs or T cells enriched from blood (not recorded which). The genes are TRBV15 and TRBJ2-1, with 8 bases identical to TRBD2. The CDR3 protein is CATSRAGGDNEQFF. The CDR3 bases are TGTGCCACCAGCAGAGCGGGAGGGGACAATGAGCAGTTCTTC. Complete variable domain (other parts from reference TRBV15 and TRBJ2-1): DAMVIQNPRYQVTQFGKPVTLSCSQTLNHNVMYWYQQKSSQAPKLLFHYYDKDFNNEADTPDNFQSRRPNTSFCFLDIRSPGLGDTAMYLCATSRAGGDNEQFFGPGTRLTVL.